This section outlines one T cell receptor beta chain sequence together with its context. Antigen unknown. The source of the sample is a study of beta chain features in type 1 diabetes. Study details: Summed over all samples, the examined sorted cells came to about 110 million.

cDNA synthesis used the whole RNA isolate, giving expressed TCRB sequences. Assay used: immunoSEQ multiplex PCR; TCRdb lists only in-frame clones, some missing. The repertoire holds about 250,000 clones, less than 15% seen once, with 0.025% to 0.03% in the top ten. Study outcomes and limitations: Type 1 diabetes patients had TCRB CDR3s that were shorter (moderately but significantly so) in all four CD4+ subsets.

A sort by CD45RO/CCR7/CD25/CD127/CD95/CD27 yielded CD4+ naive, central memory, regulatory and stem cell-like memory cells. The receptor was isolated from a woman in her thirties or forties in good health. Material: naive CD4+ T cells from blood.

DNA for the CDR3: TGTGCCAGCAGCGCCACCGGGACAGGACTCTACGAGCAGTACTTC. Encoded protein: CASSATGTGLYEQYF. The chain is built from TRBV7-2 and TRBJ2-7; 8 positions match TRBD1. With 5 bases clipped from V and 3 bases from J, the junction kept 9 bases outside the gene matches. The CDR3 sequence is 15 residues long. Looked up from germline, CDR1 is SGHTA and CDR2 is FQGNSA.